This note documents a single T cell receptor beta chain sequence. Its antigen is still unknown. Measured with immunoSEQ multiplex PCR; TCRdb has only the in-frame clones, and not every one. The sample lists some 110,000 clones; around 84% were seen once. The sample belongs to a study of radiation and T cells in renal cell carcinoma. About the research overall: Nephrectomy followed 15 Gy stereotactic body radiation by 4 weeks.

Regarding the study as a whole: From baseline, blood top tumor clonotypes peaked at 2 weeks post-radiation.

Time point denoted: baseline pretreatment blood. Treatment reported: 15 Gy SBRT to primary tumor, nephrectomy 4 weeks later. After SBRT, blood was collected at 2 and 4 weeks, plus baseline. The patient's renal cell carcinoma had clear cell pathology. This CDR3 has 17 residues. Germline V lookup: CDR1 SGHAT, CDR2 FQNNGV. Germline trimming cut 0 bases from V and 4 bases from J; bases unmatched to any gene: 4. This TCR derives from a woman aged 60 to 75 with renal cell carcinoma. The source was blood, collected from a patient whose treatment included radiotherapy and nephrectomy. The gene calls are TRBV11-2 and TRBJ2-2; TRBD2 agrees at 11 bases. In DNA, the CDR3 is TGTGCCAGCAGCTTAGAACTAGCGGGAGTACGCACCGGGGAGCTGTTTTTT. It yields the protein CASSLELAGVRTGELFF.